This section outlines one T cell receptor beta chain sequence together with its context. This entry comes from a study of blood T cell repertoires in COVID-19. Study at large: There were acute and convalescent COVID-19 samples, and they came from the United States, Italy and Spain.

Only in-frame clones appear in the TCRdb table, and some are missing; sequencing was by immunoSEQ multiplex PCR. The table shows tens of thousands of clones, with 88% occurring only once. The germline CDR1 and CDR2 sequences are MNHEY and SMNVEV (reference sequence). The CDR3 length is 16 residues. The V end was cut by 2 bases, the J end by 8 bases, with 19 bases between. V usage is TRBV27 and J usage is TRBJ2-1; possibly TRBD1 for D (5 bases). The TCR sequence derives from a woman aged 70-85 years with acute or convalescent COVID-19. Sequenced: peripheral blood. CDR3 sequence (DNA): TGTGCCAGCAGTTTAAGGGGTCCGGCCGGCAGCGATGAGCAGTTCTTC. This encodes CASSLRGPAGSDEQFF.